The clone carrying this TCR beta chain has only a few counts. Its target is unknown. Germline V lookup: CDR1 SGHRS, CDR2 YFSETQ. This CDR3 has 15 residues. The trim removed 4 bases at V and 7 bases at J, leaving 13 bases unmatched. TCRdb's copy holds only in-frame clones and misses some; the assay was immunoSEQ multiplex PCR. Of more than 20,000 clones listed, over 75% are singletons. The data belong to a study of CD4+ T cells in melanoma. Broader study findings: Diverse differentiation states were reported for melanoma neoantigen-specific CD4+ T cells. A reported correlation linked neoantigen-specific CD4+ T cells to CD8+, macrophage and B cell function.

Input material: cells from a culture (not recorded whether cultured in vitro). This rearrangement joins TRBV5-1 to TRBJ2-7; the match to TRBD2 covers 8 bases. The receptor comes from a human donor with melanoma. The CDR3 DNA reads TGCGCCAGCAGCAAGATCAGCGGGGGAGTTGATGAGCAGTACTTC. Protein sequence: CASSKISGGVDEQYF.